This TCR beta chain was identified in a study of T-cell memory formation after mild COVID-19. Study summary: The TCR clusters were mostly specific to one donor. Study-wide results and limits: Contracting clones from day 15 to 85 showed balanced CD4/CD8; later expanders favored CD4+. Confirmation was lacking for SARS-CoV-2 specificity of second-wave clones that peaked on day 37.

V dropped 1 base and J dropped 5 bases, with 18 bases sitting between them. CDR3 length: 17 residues. CDR1 and CDR2 from the germline V gene are LGHNA and YSLEER. Worth noting for this clonotype: The antigen remains unidentified.

5'RACE primed at constant segments yielded TCR alpha and TCR beta cDNA libraries bearing sample barcodes and UMIs. In TCRdb, the 5' RACE reads were re-called with MiXCR into one record per CDR3 protein. Altogether over 300,000 distinct CDR3 sequences are present, roughly 19% being singletons, with the ten largest covering over 20%. This sequence originates from a young man who had mild COVID-19 (a few samples of this study predate the infection). Cell type and time point are not known. The J gene is TRBJ2-1, the V gene TRBV4-3, with D uncertain. Input material: PBMCs or a T cell subset sorted from them (not recorded which). CDR3 nucleotide sequence: TGCGCCAGCAGCCAAGCTAACTCTGCCATACGGGACAATGAGCAGTTCTTC. It yields the protein CASSQANSAIRDNEQFF.